Sequencing of this TCR beta chain was carried out in a study of blood T cell dynamics during melanoma immunotherapy. Trimming removed 3 bases at V and 5 bases at J, with 8 bases between. Germline assignment: CDR1 SGHVS and CDR2 FQNEAQ. The CDR3 spans 12 residues. Time point of the sample: week 3, after first cycle of checkpoint inhibitor. Some clones are missing from TCRdb's copy, which holds only in-frame ones; the method was immunoSEQ multiplex PCR. Of about 7,300 clones in the sample, approximately 80% were seen once. This chain joins TRBV7-8 and TRBJ2-7, with D hard to call. This TCR derives from a human donor with melanoma. Sequences were derived from blood, sampled from a patient treated with checkpoint blockade. The CDR3, as DNA: TGTGCCAGCAGCTTTCGCGCCGACGAGCAGTACTTC. This sequence encodes CASSFRADEQYF.